The 9 T cell receptor beta chains below all came from one sample that was sequenced in a study of cytomegalovirus exposure and HLA in healthy donors. The PCR had 60 Vbeta and 13 Jbeta primers. Sequenced by immunoSEQ multiplex PCR; TCRdb stores in-frame clones only, minus some. The sample records 90,000 to 150,000 clones, about 76% being singletons. The sample taken for sequencing was PBMCs. These receptors all come from a woman in her thirties or forties in good health and CMV-seronegative.

The rearrangement links TRBV6-1 to TRBJ2-2, with 8 positions matching TRBD2. This CDR3 spans 15 amino acids. The germline gives CDR1 MNHNS, CDR2 SASEGT. The V gene end was trimmed by 7 bases and the J gene end by 3 bases; junction bases not matched to a gene: 7. CDR3 bases: TGTGCCAGCATCTACGGACTAGCTGACACCGGGGAGCTGTTTTTT. It translates to CASIYGLADTGELFF.

The V and J genes are TRBV18 and TRBJ1-5, with 12 bases matching TRBD1. Germline V CDR1 and CDR2: KGHSH, LQKENI. J gave up 1 base and V 5 bases, and 9 bases lay outside the gene matches. CDR3 size: 18 residues. CDR3 protein: CASSSRDRGLESNQPQHF. Written as DNA, the CDR3 is TGTGCCAGCTCAAGCCGGGACAGGGGGCTAGAAAGCAATCAGCCCCAGCATTTT. Full variable domain (outside the CDR3, taken from reference TRBV18 and TRBJ1-5): NAGVMQNPRHLVRRRGQEARLRCSPMKGHSHVYWYRQLPEEGLKFMVYLQKENIIDESGMPKERFSAEFPKEGPSILRIQQVVRGDSAAYFCASSSRDRGLESNQPQHFGDGTRLSIL.

This clone showed up just a few times. The rearrangement uses TRBV7-9 and TRBJ1-1; D gene ambiguous. Trimming pared 5 bases from V and 7 bases from J, leaving 17 bases between. Germline V gives CDR1 SEHNR, CDR2 FQNEAQ (reference sequence). The CDR3 length is 14 residues. The CDR3 bases are TGTGCCAGCAGCCCCACGGGAGGCGGTGGTGAAGCTTTCTTT. Its translation: CASSPTGGGGEAFF.

This clone was observed a handful of times. The chain combines TRBV6-1 with TRBJ2-7, with 9 bases identical to TRBD1. This CDR3 contains 14 residues. CDR1 and CDR2 (germline): MNHNS, SASEGT. Unmatched junction bases numbered 6, after V lost 6 bases and J lost 3 bases. DNA for the CDR3: TGTGCCAGCAGCTCCTCGACAGGGGGCTACGAGCAGTACTTC. Translation gives CASSSSTGGYEQYF.

This clone was detected only a few times. The chain has TRBV6-1 and TRBJ1-1; D not resolved. This CDR3 has 13 amino acids. Germline loops: CDR1 MNHNS, CDR2 SASEGT. Deletions cut 10 bases from V and 6 bases from J, with 18 bases between. The CDR3 protein is CATPKRSTAEAFF. CDR3 in DNA: TGTGCCACGCCGAAACGTAGTACCGCTGAAGCTTTCTTT.

This clone has only a few counts. The chain links TRBV29-1 to TRBJ2-1; 10 nucleotides align to TRBD2. This CDR3 spans 15 amino acids. Looked up from germline, CDR1 is SQVTM and CDR2 is ANQGSEA. Unmatched junction bases numbered 5, after V lost 6 bases and J lost 0 bases. As DNA, the CDR3 is TGCAGCGTACCCGGACTAGCGGTCTCCTACAATGAGCAGTTCTTC. Protein product: CSVPGLAVSYNEQFF.

The genes are TRBV27 and TRBJ2-1, with TRBD1 as a possible D gene (5 bases). The CDR3 is 16 residues long. Trimming shortened V by 7 bases and J by 2 bases, and 18 bases separated the two germline ends. The V gene's germline CDR1 is MNHEY and CDR2 SMNVEV (reference sequence). The CDR3 loop reads CASKDTPGLAYNEQFF. In nucleotides, the CDR3 is TGTGCCAGCAAGGACACGCCCGGGCTGGCCTACAATGAGCAGTTCTTC.

The rearrangement uses TRBV21-1 and TRBJ2-6; the table's D call, TRBD1, was not checked against the DNA. TRBV21-1 has pseudogene status. The CDR3 totals 17 residues. In nucleotides, the CDR3 is TGTGCCAGCAGCCCTCCCCAGAGACAATCTGGGGCCAACGTCCTGACTTTC. It yields the protein CASSPPQRQSGANVLTF.

The chain has TRBV7-6 and TRBJ2-2, with a weak D call TRBD1 (6 bases). This CDR3 comprises 18 residues. Germline V gives CDR1 SGHVS, CDR2 FNYEAQ. V gave up 1 base and J gave up 6 bases, with 21 bases separating them. The CDR3 nucleotides are TGTGCCAGCAGCTTAGGTGGTTTCAGGGGCGCGATCGCCGGGGAGCTGTTTTTT. Protein sequence: CASSLGGFRGAIAGELFF.